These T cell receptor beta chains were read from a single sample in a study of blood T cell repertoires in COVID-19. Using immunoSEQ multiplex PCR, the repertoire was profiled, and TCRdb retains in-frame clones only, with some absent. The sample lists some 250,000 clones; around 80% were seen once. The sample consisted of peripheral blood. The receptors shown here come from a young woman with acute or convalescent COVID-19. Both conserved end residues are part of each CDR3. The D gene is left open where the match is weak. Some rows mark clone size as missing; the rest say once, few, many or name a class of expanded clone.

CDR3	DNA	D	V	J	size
CASTASGQGYEQYF	TGTGCCAGCACCGCCAGCGGACAGGGCTACGAGCAGTACTTC	TRBD1	TRBV25-1	TRBJ2-7	few
CASSQTGGRQPQHF	TGTGCCAGCAGTCAGACAGGGGGTAGGCAGCCCCAGCATTTT	TRBD1	TRBV27	TRBJ1-5	.
CASSPLDGRNQPQHF	TGTGCCAGCAGTCCCCTAGACGGCCGCAATCAGCCCCAGCATTTT	.	TRBV6-5	TRBJ1-5	once
CASRPPSSGLAKNIQYF	TGCGCCAGCAGACCCCCCTCTTCGGGTCTAGCCAAAAACATTCAGTACTTC	.	TRBV10-2	TRBJ2-4	.
CASSFHGGARIKYEQYF	TGTGCCAGCAGTTTTCACGGGGGGGCTAGAATCAAGTACGAGCAGTACTTC	TRBD2	TRBV28	TRBJ2-7	.
CASSPDRGLDTGELFF	TGCGCCAGCAGCCCTGACAGGGGGCTCGACACCGGGGAGCTGTTTTTT	TRBD1	TRBV5-1	TRBJ2-2	.
CASRNPPLAGVYEQYF	TGTGCCAGCAGGAACCCCCCACTAGCGGGAGTTTACGAGCAGTACTTC	TRBD2	TRBV28	TRBJ2-7	.
CASSHRDRGNYGYTF	TGTGCCAGCAGCCACAGGGACAGGGGCAACTATGGCTACACCTTC	TRBD1	TRBV7-8	TRBJ1-2	.
CASSTGTGMRSFF	TGCGCCAGCAGCACGGGGACAGGGATGAGGTCTTTCTTT	TRBD1	TRBV5-1	TRBJ1-1	.
CASSIGTGRTYGYTF	TGTGCCAGCAGTATAGGGACAGGGAGGACTTATGGCTACACCTTC	TRBD1	TRBV28	TRBJ1-2	.
CASSHSGTGFGYTF	TGTGCCAGCAGCCACTCCGGGACAGGGTTTGGCTACACCTTC	TRBD1	TRBV3-1/TRBV3-2	TRBJ1-2	.
CASSSEGQGPSSYEQYF	TGTGCCAGCAGTTCCGAGGGACAGGGCCCCTCTTCATACGAGCAGTACTTC	TRBD1	TRBV28	TRBJ2-7	.
CASSLGQLGPYEQYF	TGTGCCAGCAGCTTGGGACAGTTAGGTCCCTACGAGCAGTACTTC	TRBD1	TRBV7-8	TRBJ2-7	.
CASSYSGTGFNYGYTF	TGTGCCAGCAGTTACTCGGGGACAGGATTCAACTATGGCTACACCTTC	TRBD1	TRBV6-2/TRBV6-3	TRBJ1-2	once
CASSLRTGGHNEQFF	TGTGCCAGCAGCTTAAGGACAGGGGGCCACAATGAGCAGTTCTTC	TRBD1	TRBV11-3	TRBJ2-1	.
CASRVSSGVYEQYF	TGCGCCAGCAGGGTTTCTAGCGGGGTCTACGAGCAGTACTTC	TRBD2	TRBV5-1	TRBJ2-7	.
CAWSVYPDLQYF	TGTGCCTGGAGTGTATACCCGGACTTACAGTATTTT	.	TRBV30	TRBJ2-3	.
CASSLDGGPYEQYF	TGTGCCAGCAGCTTAGATGGGGGCCCCTACGAGCAGTACTTC	.	TRBV7-2	TRBJ2-7	.